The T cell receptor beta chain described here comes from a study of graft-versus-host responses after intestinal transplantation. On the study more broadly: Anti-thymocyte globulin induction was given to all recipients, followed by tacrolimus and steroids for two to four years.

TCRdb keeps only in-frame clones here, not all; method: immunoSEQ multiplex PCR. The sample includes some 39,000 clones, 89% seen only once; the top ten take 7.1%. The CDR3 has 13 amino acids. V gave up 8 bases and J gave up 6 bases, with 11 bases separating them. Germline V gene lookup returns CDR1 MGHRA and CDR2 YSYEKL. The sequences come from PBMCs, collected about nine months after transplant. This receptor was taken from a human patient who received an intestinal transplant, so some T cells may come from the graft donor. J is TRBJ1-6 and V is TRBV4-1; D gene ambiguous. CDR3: CASRVGSNSPLHF. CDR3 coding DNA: TGCGCCAGCCGGGTGGGGAGTAATTCACCCCTCCACTTT.